A single sample gave rise to the 23 T cell receptor beta chains below, sequenced in a study of Tregs in tolerant kidney transplant recipients. The nonmyeloablative bone marrow transplants came from related graft donors, with transient mixed chimerism. Profiled with immunoSEQ multiplex PCR; TCRdb holds only in-frame clones, not every one. Of 95,000 or so clones listed, 80% to 95% are singletons. Sequencing used CD4+ T cells from blood (PBMCs), obtained 12 months after the transplant. Receptors were obtained from a human patient who received a combined kidney and bone marrow transplant. The graft donor may be the source of some T cells.

The rearrangement links TRBV6-7 to TRBJ2-7, with 7 bases lining up with TRBD2. TRBV6-7 is labeled an ORF, and its function is uncertain. The trim removed 4 bases at V and 1 base at J, leaving 7 bases unmatched. CDR3 length equals 15 residues. DNA of the CDR3: TGTGCCAGCAGTTCCCGGGGGGTGGATTCCTACGAGCAGTACTTC. Protein product: CASSSRGVDSYEQYF.

The chain is built from TRBV6-5 and TRBJ2-1, with D perhaps matching TRBD2 (5 bases). V was trimmed by 2 bases and J by 0 bases, leaving 11 bases between them. Germline CDR1 reads MNHEY; CDR2 reads SVGAGI. The CDR3 is made up of 16 amino acids. The CDR3 loop reads CASSYPTSGSYNEQFF. CDR3 DNA sequence: TGTGCCAGCAGTTACCCAACTAGTGGCTCCTACAATGAGCAGTTCTTC.

The CDR3 loop reads CATSNSGSRHEQYF. The CDR3 DNA is TGTGCCACCAGCAATAGCGGGAGTAGGCACGAGCAGTACTTC. This chain links TRBV15 with TRBJ2-7, with 9 positions matching TRBD2. Germline lookup yields CDR1 LNHNV and CDR2 YYDKDF (reference sequence). Germline trimming cut 4 bases from V and 5 bases from J; bases unmatched to any gene: 6. The CDR3 is made up of 14 amino acids.

The chain has TRBV9 and TRBJ2-5, with 12 bases aligning to TRBD2. V shed 0 bases and J 1 base; nucleotides not matched to a gene: 1. The length of the CDR3 is 16 residues. Germline values: CDR1 SGDLS, CDR2 YYNGEE. CDR3: CASSVATSGGQETQYF. CDR3 nucleotide sequence: TGTGCCAGCAGCGTAGCGACTAGCGGGGGCCAAGAGACCCAGTACTTC.

The chain uses TRBV18 and TRBJ2-5, with 10 bases matching TRBD2. The ends lost 2 bases at V and 5 bases at J; junction bases unmatched: 5. The CDR3 sequence is 15 residues long. Germline CDR1 KGHSH, CDR2 LQKENI. The CDR3 protein is CASSPASGSGETQYF. The CDR3 DNA is TGTGCCAGCTCACCAGCTAGCGGGAGTGGGGAGACCCAGTACTTC.

The gene calls are TRBV28 and TRBJ1-1, with D perhaps TRBD1 (6 bases). Trimming removed 10 bases from V and 11 bases from J, with 35 bases in between. The CDR3 runs to 17 residues. The germline gives CDR1 MDHEN, CDR2 SYDVKM. This chain's CDR3 is CATKSFPRTAPGSAAFF. CDR3 sequence (DNA): TGTGCCACCAAGAGTTTTCCCCGGACAGCCCCGGGATCTGCGGCTTTCTTT. Using reference TRBV28 and TRBJ1-1 for the parts outside the CDR3, the full variable domain is DVKVTQSSRYLVKRTGEKVFLECVQDMDHENMFWYRQDPGLGLRLIYFSYDVKMKEKGDIPEGYSVSREKKERFSLILESASTNQTSMYLCATKSFPRTAPGSAAFFGQGTRLTVV.

J is TRBJ2-5 and V is TRBV4-1, with TRBD2 identical over 13 bases. This CDR3 has 16 amino acids. J was trimmed by 3 bases and V by 3 bases; bases with no gene match: 4. CDR1 MGHRA and CDR2 YSYEKL come from the germline V gene. CDR3 protein: CASSHGLAGAKETQYF. The DNA for the CDR3 is TGCGCCAGCAGCCACGGACTAGCGGGAGCCAAAGAGACCCAGTACTTC.

The chain couples TRBV7-9 to TRBJ2-7, with TRBD2 identical over 11 bases. The CDR3 extends over 16 amino acids. Trimming cost V 4 bases and J 2 bases; bases outside gene matches: 7. The germline V gene has CDR1 SEHNR and CDR2 FQNEAQ (reference sequence). The chain's CDR3 is CASSWGTSGTTYEQYF. The CDR3 bases are TGTGCCAGCAGCTGGGGGACTAGCGGAACAACCTACGAGCAGTACTTC.

The chain carries TRBV4-1 and TRBJ1-6; no reliable D call. Per the germline V gene, CDR1 is MGHRA and CDR2 is YSYEKL. Trimming took off 4 bases at V and 9 bases at J, with 10 bases between the two ends. The CDR3 is made up of 13 amino acids. CDR3 sequence reads: CASSPGFGSPLHF. The CDR3 nucleotides are TGCGCCAGCAGCCCCGGGTTTGGTTCACCCCTCCACTTT.

In this sample, this clone turned up once. J is TRBJ2-3 and V is TRBV5-1; the match to TRBD2 covers 11 bases. J was trimmed by 0 bases and V by 2 bases; bases with no gene match: 20. CDR1 and CDR2 from the germline V gene are SGHRS and YFSETQ. The CDR3 spans 22 residues. CDR3 nucleotide sequence: TGCGCCAGCAGCTTACGGCTAGCGGGAGGCGGTGGTCCGCCTCCTAGCACAGATACGCAGTATTTT. Amino acid sequence: CASSLRLAGGGGPPPSTDTQYF. Filled out from reference TRBV5-1 and TRBJ2-3, the complete variable domain reads KAGVTQTPRYLIKTRGQQVTLSCSPISGHRSVSWYQQTPGQGLQFLFEYFSETQRNKGNFPGRFSGRQFSNSRSEMNVSTLELGDSALYLCASSLRLAGGGGPPPSTDTQYFGPGTRLTVL.

This chain connects TRBV10-3 to TRBJ2-5; 8 positions agree with TRBD2. The J call is doubtful: the DNA matches TRBJ2-7 better. This CDR3 contains 18 residues. The germline V gene has CDR1 ENHRY and CDR2 SYGVKD. CDR3: CAISETRGLAGFTYEQYF. DNA of the CDR3: TGTGCCATCAGTGAGACCCGGGGGCTAGCGGGTTTTACATACGAGCAGTACTTC.

This chain joins TRBV5-1 and TRBJ2-5; TRBD1 is a possible D gene (6 bases). The DNA end lines up better with TRBJ2-7; the J call may be wrong. Germline loops: CDR1 SGHRS, CDR2 YFSETQ. This CDR3 is 13 amino acids long. CDR3 coding DNA: TGCGCCAGCAGCTTGCCGACAGGTATCGAGCAGTACTTC. It yields the protein CASSLPTGIEQYF.

The chain carries TRBV5-5 and TRBJ1-4, with 7 bases lining up with TRBD1. The V segment lost 2 bases and the J segment 2 bases; nucleotides outside the gene matches: 0. The CDR3 spans 14 residues. Germline V gene data show CDR1 as SGHKS and CDR2 as YYEKEE (reference sequence). CDR3 residues: CASSFRGTNEKLFF. The CDR3 coding sequence is TGTGCCAGCAGCTTCAGGGGGACTAATGAAAAACTGTTTTTT.

The V gene is TRBV30, the J gene TRBJ2-4; D possibly corresponds to TRBD2 (7 bases). Germline V CDR1 and CDR2: GTSNPN, SVGIG (reference sequence). The CDR3 is made up of 16 amino acids. V was pared by 0 bases and J by 2 bases, with 14 bases between. In DNA, the CDR3 is TGTGCCTGGAGTGTACCGGGGGGCAGCTCCAAAAACATTCAGTACTTC. Protein: CAWSVPGGSSKNIQYF.

The gene calls are TRBV5-6 and TRBJ2-5, with TRBD2 identical over 7 bases. This CDR3 has 13 amino acids. V lost 2 bases, J lost 4 bases, and 2 bases stayed unmatched. CDR1 is SGHDT, CDR2 YYEEEE, per germline. The chain's CDR3 is CASSLAGPETQYF. CDR3 DNA: TGTGCCAGCAGCTTAGCGGGGCCAGAGACCCAGTACTTC.

The chain's CDR3 is CASSMGSGDYGYTF. CDR3 coding DNA: TGTGCCAGCAGCATGGGGAGCGGGGACTATGGCTACACCTTC. The V call is TRBV7-2, the J call TRBJ1-2, with D unclear. V lost 5 bases to trimming and J lost 3 bases, with 13 bases between them. This CDR3 region has 14 residues. Germline CDR1 reads SGHTA; CDR2 reads FQGNSA.

The chain recombines TRBV15 with TRBJ2-7, with a tentative D call TRBD2 (6 bases). Germline V lookup: CDR1 LNHNV, CDR2 YYDKDF (reference sequence). V lost 6 bases and J lost 7, with 10 bases in between. The CDR3 contains 11 residues. The CDR3 sequence: CATRTAGEQYF. The DNA for the CDR3 is TGTGCCACCAGGACCGCGGGAGAGCAGTACTTC.

In DNA, the CDR3 is TGTGCCAGCAGTTACTTACGAACAGAGAACACTGAAGCTTTCTTT. It encodes CASSYLRTENTEAFF. This chain joins TRBV6-5 and TRBJ1-1; no reliable D call. Germline assignment: CDR1 MNHEY and CDR2 SVGAGI. V was pared by 1 base and J by 1 base, with 10 bases between. The CDR3 sequence is 15 residues long.

The J gene is TRBJ1-2, the V gene TRBV5-6; D might be TRBD1 (6 bases). Trimming cost V 0 bases and J 5 bases, with 11 bases left between them. CDR1 and CDR2 (germline): SGHDT, YYEEEE. The CDR3 is made up of 14 amino acids. The CDR3 loop is CASSLGQVEYGYTF. CDR3 coding DNA: TGTGCCAGCAGCTTGGGACAGGTAGAGTATGGCTACACCTTC.

The chain links TRBV7-8 to TRBJ2-7; D is uncertain. Germline V CDR1 and CDR2: SGHVS, FQNEAQ. Between the trimmed V and J ends, which lost 2 bases and 4 bases, there was a span of 15 bases. The CDR3 is 15 amino acids. CDR3 region: CASSLSSLGSYEQYF. The CDR3 DNA sequence: TGTGCCAGCAGCTTATCCTCGCTAGGTTCTTACGAGCAGTACTTC.

V is TRBV7-9 and J is TRBJ2-3, with 8 bases identical to TRBD1. The CDR3 has 15 residues. CDR1 is SEHNR, CDR2 FQNEAQ, per germline (reference sequence). J lost 1 base, V lost 6 bases, and 6 bases had no gene match. The chain's CDR3 is CASSSGQGGTDTQYF. The DNA for the CDR3 is TGTGCCAGCAGTTCTGGACAGGGAGGCACAGATACGCAGTATTTT.

In its sample, this clone was seen once. The V and J genes are TRBV5-6 and TRBJ2-7; D not certain. The CDR3 loop spans 12 amino acids. Trimming took 4 bases from V and 7 from J, leaving 12 bases between them. Germline V gene data show CDR1 as SGHDT and CDR2 as YYEEEE. CDR3 nucleotides: TGTGCCAGCAGCGTAGACATGTGGGAGCAGTACTTC. Translated: CASSVDMWEQYF.

This clone appeared a single time. The J gene is TRBJ1-1, the V gene TRBV11-3; 7 bases match TRBD1. This CDR3 has 15 residues. V shed 1 base and J 2 bases; nucleotides not matched to a gene: 4. Germline-derived CDR1 and CDR2 are SGHNT and YENEEA. The CDR3 reads CASSLGRTGNTEAFF. In DNA form, the CDR3 reads TGTGCCAGCAGCTTAGGAAGGACAGGAAACACTGAAGCTTTCTTT.